The 21 T cell receptor beta chains below all came from one sample that was sequenced in a study of Tregs in tolerant kidney transplant recipients. The nonmyeloablative bone marrow transplants came from related graft donors, with transient mixed chimerism. Sequencing was performed with immunoSEQ multiplex PCR; in TCRdb, only in-frame clones are kept and a portion is missing. The sample lists about 81,000 clones; 91% were seen once. The starting material was CD4+ T cells from blood (PBMCs), obtained 24 months after the transplant. The receptors were sampled from a human patient who received a combined kidney and bone marrow transplant. Some T cells may have come from the graft donor.

The chain uses TRBV4-2 and TRBJ1-1; 10 bases line up with TRBD1. Germline CDR1 reads LGHNA; CDR2 reads YNFKEQ. The CDR3 has 18 amino acids. The J segment lost 1 base and the V segment lost 1 base, leaving 9 bases of the junction unmatched. The CDR3 nucleotides read TGTGCCAGCAGCCAAGGAAAGGGACAGGGGCTGAAGAACACTGAAGCTTTCTTT. Residues: CASSQGKGQGLKNTEAFF.

This clone was detected only a few times. This chain links TRBV7-9 with TRBJ1-1; TRBD1 agrees at 7 bases. CDR1 and CDR2 from the germline V gene are SEHNR and FQNEAQ (reference sequence). V shed 5 bases, J shed 0 bases, and the junction held 12 bases outside the gene matches. This CDR3 contains 17 residues. CDR3 sequence (DNA): TGTGCCAGCAGCCTAGGCGCAGGGGGGTTTATGAACACTGAAGCTTTCTTT. Its translation: CASSLGAGGFMNTEAFF.

This chain connects TRBV10-3 to TRBJ1-6; the D is unclear. Germline loops: CDR1 ENHRY, CDR2 SYGVKD. The CDR3 loop spans 15 amino acids. V shed 0 bases and J shed 2 bases, with 5 bases lying between them. The CDR3: CAISESSTYNSPLHF. In nucleotides, the CDR3 is TGTGCCATCAGTGAGTCGTCCACCTATAATTCACCCCTCCACTTT.

V usage is TRBV29-1 and J usage is TRBJ2-1, with a tentative D call TRBD1 (6 bases). From germline, CDR1 is SQVTM and CDR2 ANQGSEA. This CDR3 has 15 amino acids. The V and J ends lost 4 bases and 0 bases respectively, with 13 bases between them. The CDR3 DNA is TGCAGCGTTGTCAGGGACACGAGCTCCTACAATGAGCAGTTCTTC. It specifies CSVVRDTSSYNEQFF.

The V and J genes are TRBV7-2 and TRBJ2-7; TRBD2 agrees at 12 bases. CDR1 and CDR2 from the germline V gene are SGHTA and FQGNSA. Trimming cost V 5 bases and J 3 bases; bases outside gene matches: 5. This CDR3 spans 15 amino acids. CDR3 coding DNA: TGTGCCAGCAGCCCACTAGCGGGGGGTTTCTACGAGCAGTACTTC. Its protein product is CASSPLAGGFYEQYF.

This clone was seen just once. The same CDR3 is also encoded by other DNA sequences in this sample. The chain carries TRBV2 and TRBJ1-6, with no clear D. V lost 8 bases to trimming and J lost 1 base, with 9 bases between them. The V gene's germline CDR1 is SNHLY and CDR2 FYNNEI. The CDR3 covers 14 residues. CDR3 DNA sequence: TGTGCCAGCGGAGTTGGGTCCTATAATTCACCCCTCCACTTT. It encodes CASGVGSYNSPLHF. Based on the CDR3 plus reference TRBV2 and TRBJ1-6, the full variable domain is EPEVTQTPSHQVTQMGQEVILRCVPISNHLYFYWYRQILGQKVEFLVSFYNNEISEKSEIFDDQFSVERPDGSNFTLKIRSTKLEDSAMYFCASGVGSYNSPLHFGNGTRLTVT.

The rearrangement links TRBV19 to TRBJ1-5, with 10 bases matching TRBD1. V lost 5 bases and J lost 0; bases outside the gene matches: 16. The CDR3 runs to 20 residues. Per germline, CDR1 LNHDA and CDR2 SQIVND (reference sequence). The DNA of the CDR3 is TGTGCCAGTAGTGCAAAAAACCGGGACAGGGGACTATATAGCAATCAGCCCCAGCATTTT. This codes for CASSAKNRDRGLYSNQPQHF.

This chain connects TRBV5-1 to TRBJ2-3, with D maybe TRBD1 (5 bases). The CDR3 has 15 amino acids. The V gene lost 0 bases and the J gene lost 1 base, with 9 bases spanning the gap. CDR1 is SGHRS and CDR2 is YFSETQ in the germline V gene. Written as DNA, the CDR3 is TGCGCCAGCAGCTTGGGACAGTCTCGCACAGATACGCAGTATTTT. This gives the protein CASSLGQSRTDTQYF.

V usage is TRBV7-2 and J usage is TRBJ2-7; D might be TRBD2 (5 bases). The CDR3 consists of 15 residues. The germline V and J ends were trimmed by 3 bases and 5 bases, with 17 bases remaining between them. CDR1 and CDR2 (germline): SGHTA, FQGNSA. The chain's CDR3 is CASSFFRSTNNEQYF. The CDR3 coding sequence is TGTGCCAGCAGCTTCTTTCGGTCGACTAACAACGAGCAGTACTTC.

The rearrangement uses TRBV7-9 and TRBJ2-7, with 9 bases aligning to TRBD2. This CDR3 is built from 16 residues. After removal of 5 bases from V and 9 bases from J, the junction contained 17 bases not matched to a gene. Germline V CDR1 and CDR2: SEHNR, FQNEAQ (reference sequence). The CDR3 DNA is TGTGCCAGCAGCCCGGGGCTCGGGACTAGCTCGTCTCGGCAGTACTTC. Translating it yields CASSPGLGTSSSRQYF.

V is TRBV7-2 and J is TRBJ2-6, with 7 bases matching TRBD1. Unmatched junction bases numbered 13, after V lost 5 bases and J lost 0 bases. CDR3 length: 19 amino acids. Germline loops: CDR1 SGHTA, CDR2 FQGNSA. CDR3 in amino acids: CASSLRPGTALSGANVLTF. As DNA, the CDR3 is TGTGCCAGCAGCCTACGGCCCGGGACAGCTCTCTCTGGGGCCAACGTCCTGACTTTC.

This clone was recorded a few times. This chain uses TRBV28 with TRBJ1-2; weak D call: TRBD1 (5 bases). Germline V gene sequence: CDR1 MDHEN, CDR2 SYDVKM. Trimming pared 4 bases from V and 6 bases from J, leaving 27 bases between. There are 18 residues in the CDR3. The CDR3 region has the DNA TGTGCCAGCAGTTCCCCGACAGCCACTCTACATAAACAAAATGGCTACACCTTC. The encoded protein is CASSSPTATLHKQNGYTF.

The rearrangement joins TRBV27 to TRBJ1-2, with TRBD1 as a possible D gene (5 bases). The CDR3 consists of 14 residues. Trimming removed 3 bases at V and 4 bases at J, with 12 bases between. Germline values: CDR1 MNHEY, CDR2 SMNVEV (reference sequence). CDR3 in DNA: TGTGCCAGCAGTTTGAGGCAGGGTAGCTATGGCTACACCTTC. Amino acids: CASSLRQGSYGYTF.

The chain carries TRBV5-1 and TRBJ1-1; no definite D call. Germline V gene sequence: CDR1 SGHRS, CDR2 YFSETQ. Trimming shortened V by 2 bases and J by 8 bases, and 13 bases separated the two germline ends. The CDR3 extends over 13 amino acids. The CDR3 here is CASSFAFGLEAFF. The CDR3 DNA sequence: TGCGCCAGCAGCTTCGCCTTTGGGCTGGAAGCTTTCTTT.

CDR3 region: CASSPGSGSYNEQFF. In DNA form, the CDR3 reads TGTGCCAGCTCACCGGGTAGCGGGAGCTACAATGAGCAGTTCTTC. The chain combines TRBV18 with TRBJ2-1; TRBD2 matches 9 bases. V lost 3 bases and J lost 3; bases outside the gene matches: 3. The CDR3 contains 15 residues. Germline loops: CDR1 KGHSH, CDR2 LQKENI.

This chain connects TRBV10-1 to TRBJ2-7; possibly TRBD2 for D (8 bases). The V gene lost 7 bases and the J gene lost 0 bases, with 19 bases spanning the gap. The germline V gene encodes CDR1 WNHNN and CDR2 SYGVQD (reference sequence). There are 16 residues in the CDR3. In nucleotides, the CDR3 is TGCGCCAGCACCCTTAACGGGGGGGACAGCTCCTACGAGCAGTACTTC. Its protein is CASTLNGGDSSYEQYF.

The chain uses TRBV6-5 and TRBJ1-2; a weak D match, TRBD1 (6 bases). Germline lookup yields CDR1 MNHEY and CDR2 SVGAGI. The V and J ends lost 5 bases and 7 bases respectively, with 14 bases between them. CDR3 size: 13 residues. CDR3 protein: CASSRTAGSGYTF. The DNA of the CDR3 is TGTGCCAGCAGTCGGACAGCTGGCTCTGGCTACACCTTC.

V is TRBV2 and J is TRBJ1-2; maybe TRBD1 (6 bases). The CDR3 is made up of 14 amino acids. The V end was cut by 4 bases, the J end by 4 bases, with 13 bases between. CDR1 and CDR2 (germline): SNHLY, FYNNEI. The CDR3 spells CASSADRLIYGYTF. The CDR3 nucleotides are TGTGCCAGCAGTGCAGACAGGCTTATCTATGGCTACACCTTC.

The chain uses TRBV6-6 and TRBJ2-3; D uncertain. Trimming left V 6 bases short and J 3 bases short, with 16 bases between. This CDR3 comprises 15 residues. Per the germline V gene, CDR1 is MNHNY and CDR2 is SVGAGI (reference sequence). CDR3 protein: CASRDTDFGTDTQYF. The CDR3 DNA reads as TGTGCCAGCAGGGATACAGATTTTGGAACAGATACGCAGTATTTT.

The rearrangement uses TRBV7-9 and TRBJ2-1, with 10 bases fitting TRBD2. V dropped 5 bases and J dropped 8; count of bases not matched to a gene: 12. Germline V lookup: CDR1 SEHNR, CDR2 FQNEAQ (reference sequence). This CDR3 spans 16 amino acids. CDR3 loop: CASSPLKAGGMDEQFF. The CDR3, as DNA: TGTGCCAGCAGCCCTCTGAAAGCGGGAGGGATGGATGAGCAGTTCTTC.

The chain employs TRBV4-2 and TRBJ2-1; 10 nucleotides align to TRBD1. This CDR3 has 18 residues. Trimming took 1 base from V and 5 from J; bases not matched to a gene: 11. Germline V gene sequence: CDR1 LGHNA, CDR2 YNFKEQ. CDR3 sequence: CASSQVISDRGIDNEQFF. The CDR3 nucleotides read TGTGCCAGCAGCCAAGTAATATCGGACAGGGGGATTGACAATGAGCAGTTCTTC.